This is a list of T cell receptor beta chains from one sample in a study of blood T cells in healthy people across ages. TCRdb passed the 5' RACE reads through MiXCR, listing each CDR3 protein once. This sample has around 790,000 distinct CDR3 sequences; under 45% occur once, and the top ten carry around 18%. The sequencing sample was made of blood. These receptor sequences come from a man aged 55 to 70 in good health. CDR3s include the opening cysteine and the closing phenylalanine or tryptophan.

>TRBV7-9|-
CASSLALGAIYEQYF
>TRBV7-2|TRBJ2-7
CASSFRGIEPYEQYF
>TRBV7-9|TRBJ1-5
CASSLALGTGSQPQHF
>TRBV6-2/TRBV6-3|TRBJ1-1
CASSYGARAFF
>TRBV3-1|TRBJ1-6
CASTLGTANSPLHF
>TRBV12-3/TRBV12-4|TRBJ1-2
CASSWTVYGHTF
>TRBV4-3|TRBJ2-7
CASSQDLLAGVPRYF
>TRBV15|TRBJ2-3
CATSVGHTQYF
>TRBV5-8|TRBJ2-7
CASSLDGAGGEQYF
>TRBV29-1|TRBJ2-5
CSVDFSEGAGGRKTQYF
>TRBV5-1|TRBJ2-7
CPSSLGQGYEQYF
>TRBV18|TRBJ2-1
CASSPYNLERDEQFF
>TRBV12-3/TRBV12-4|TRBJ2-1
CASSSSGAGFNEQFF
>TRBV20-1|TRBJ1-4
CSARRTGREKLFF
>TRBV7-8|TRBJ2-7
CASSGQTGAYEQYF
>TRBV7-2|TRBJ2-4
CASSLESPFKNIQYF
>TRBV24-1|TRBJ2-7
CATSEGSGGMSYNEQYF
>TRBV7-8|TRBJ2-5
CASSLAVTGGWETQYF
>TRBV7-2|TRBJ1-6
CASSLGTGTGGSPLHF
>TRBV27|TRBJ1-6
CASSLIFRPGTYSPLHF
>TRBV29-1|TRBJ2-7
CSARSLALEQYF
>TRBV5-1|TRBJ2-3
CASRYTSGSSTDTQYF
>TRBV20-1|TRBJ1-4
CSARGPGGSDEKLFF
>TRBV11-3|TRBJ1-4
CASSKRSGVTNEKLFF
>TRBV12-3/TRBV12-4|TRBJ2-1
CASSSTGTSGGLNEQFF
>TRBV4-2|TRBJ2-5
CASSPHGRVIETQYF
>TRBV5-1|TRBJ1-6
CASSLGDRDSPLHF
>TRBV24-1|TRBJ2-1
CATSGRGASSYNEQFF
>TRBV27|TRBJ2-7
CVSSLGAPYEQYF
>TRBV20-1|TRBJ2-3
CSANIAGGYYTQYF
>TRBV20-1|TRBJ2-7
CSAPKQGEPYEQYF
>TRBV5-1|TRBJ2-7
CASSISGGEYEQYF
>TRBV5-5|TRBJ1-1
CASLLGLGSTEAFF
>TRBV18|TRBJ2-7
CASSPVAVHNEQYF
>TRBV5-1|TRBJ2-1
CASSFRERGSNEQFF
>TRBV10-3|TRBJ2-3
CAISEPGQGSTDTQYF
>TRBV6-2/TRBV6-3|TRBJ1-2
CASSAGPGTAFYGYTF
>TRBV18|TRBJ1-2
CASSPRSGQGIVGDGYTF
>TRBV20-1|TRBJ2-5
CSALRGQETQYF
>TRBV24-1|TRBJ2-3
CATSDLPGTGYTDTQYF
>TRBV27|TRBJ2-1
CASSHQTEQFF
>TRBV5-1|TRBJ1-6
CASSLALDNPPLHF
>TRBV5-4|TRBJ2-4
CASSTRDRGQWENIQYF
>TRBV7-9|TRBJ2-5
CASSLAWRGLQETQYF
>TRBV6-5|TRBJ2-4
CASSYAYSSKNIQYF
>TRBV7-2|TRBJ2-4
CASSLRDRGDLEQYF
>TRBV6-6|TRBJ1-2
CASEGQGGRGSYGYTF
>TRBV4-1|TRBJ2-7
CASSQVSSGGTYEQYF
>TRBV3-1|TRBJ1-4
CASSQAGQHEKLFF
>TRBV27|TRBJ2-3
CASSLSPGTVFPDTQYF
>TRBV4-3|TRBJ1-6
CASSREAGAHSPLHF
>TRBV27|TRBJ1-4
CASSKDRQNEKLFF
>TRBV27|-
CASSLGEGSYEQYF